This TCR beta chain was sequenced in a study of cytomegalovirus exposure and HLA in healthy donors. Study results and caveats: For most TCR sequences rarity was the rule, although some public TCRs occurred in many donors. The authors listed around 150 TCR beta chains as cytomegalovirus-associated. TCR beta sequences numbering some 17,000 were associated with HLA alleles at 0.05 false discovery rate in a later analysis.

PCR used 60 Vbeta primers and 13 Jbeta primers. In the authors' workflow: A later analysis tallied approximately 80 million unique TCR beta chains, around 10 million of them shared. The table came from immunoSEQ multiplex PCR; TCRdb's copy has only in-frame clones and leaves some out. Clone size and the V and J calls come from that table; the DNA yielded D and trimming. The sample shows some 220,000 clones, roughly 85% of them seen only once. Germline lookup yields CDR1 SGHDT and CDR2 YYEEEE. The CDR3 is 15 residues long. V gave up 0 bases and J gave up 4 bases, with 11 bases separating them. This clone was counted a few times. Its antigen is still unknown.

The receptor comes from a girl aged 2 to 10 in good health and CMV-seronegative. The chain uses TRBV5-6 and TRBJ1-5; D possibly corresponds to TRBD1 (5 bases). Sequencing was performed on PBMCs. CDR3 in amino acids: CASSLGWGENQPQHF. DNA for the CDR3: TGTGCCAGCAGCTTGGGTTGGGGCGAAAATCAGCCCCAGCATTTT.